A single sample is the source of the 25 T cell receptor beta chains below, sequenced in a study of cytomegalovirus exposure and HLA in healthy donors. The PCR was carried out with 60 Vbeta primers and 13 Jbeta primers. Profiling relied on immunoSEQ multiplex PCR, and the TCRdb table lists in-frame clones only, not all of them. The sample has approximately 160,000 clones, approximately 80% seen once; the top ten hold under 2%. Sequenced input: PBMCs. The receptors stem from a woman in her thirties in good health and CMV-seronegative.

CDR3 DNA sequence: TGCGCCAGCAGCTTGCCAACAGGGGGCGGAGGAGAGACCCAGTACTTC. Translated: CASSLPTGGGGETQYF. V is TRBV5-1 and J is TRBJ2-5; 9 nucleotides align to TRBD1. Per germline, CDR1 SGHRS and CDR2 YFSETQ. The CDR3 is made up of 16 amino acids. J gave up 4 bases and V 1 base, and 8 bases lay outside the gene matches. Supplemented by reference TRBV5-1 and TRBJ2-5, the full variable domain reads KAGVTQTPRYLIKTRGQQVTLSCSPISGHRSVSWYQQTPGQGLQFLFEYFSETQRNKGNFPGRFSGRQFSNSRSEMNVSTLELGDSALYLCASSLPTGGGGETQYFGPGTRLLVL.

This clone turned up a few times. The V gene is TRBV7-3, the J gene TRBJ2-5, with 7 bases aligning to TRBD1. The V gene's germline CDR1 is SGHTA and CDR2 FQGTGA. This CDR3 has 15 amino acids. With 2 bases clipped from V and 2 bases from J, the junction kept 5 bases outside the gene matches. CDR3 nucleotides: TGTGCCAGCAGCTTAGCTGGGGACAGACAAGAGACCCAGTACTTC. Translating it yields CASSLAGDRQETQYF.

J is TRBJ2-1 and V is TRBV7-6, with TRBD2 identical over 10 bases. CDR3 size: 16 residues. Germline-derived CDR1 and CDR2 are SGHVS and FNYEAQ. V lost 4 bases and J lost 6; bases outside the gene matches: 9. DNA of the CDR3: TGTGCCAGCAGCTCCCTAAGCGGGAGGGCCAGCAATGAGCAGTTCTTC. Its translation: CASSSLSGRASNEQFF.

V gene TRBV15 combines with J gene TRBJ1-2, with D perhaps matching TRBD1 (6 bases). The germline V gene has CDR1 LNHNV and CDR2 YYDKDF (reference sequence). CDR3 length equals 14 residues. V was shortened by 1 base and J by 7 bases, with 13 bases between the two germline ends. The CDR3 spells CATSRAGAASGYTF. For the CDR3, the DNA is TGTGCCACCAGCAGAGCAGGGGCTGCAAGTGGCTACACCTTC.

This sequence joins TRBV5-5 and TRBJ1-3; D is perhaps TRBD1 (6 bases). This CDR3 has 15 amino acids. Trimming stripped 0 bases from V and 2 bases from J, with 9 bases between. Germline lookup yields CDR1 SGHKS and CDR2 YYEKEE (reference sequence). CDR3 loop: CASSLAAGAGNTIYF. CDR3 DNA sequence: TGTGCCAGCAGCTTGGCGGCAGGGGCTGGAAACACCATATATTTT.

The rearrangement uses TRBV4-1 and TRBJ2-7; possibly TRBD1 for D (6 bases). Trimming pared 3 bases from V and 2 bases from J, leaving 17 bases between. This CDR3 is built from 16 residues. The germline V gene encodes CDR1 MGHRA and CDR2 YSYEKL. CDR3 in DNA: TGCGCCAGCAGCCACATCATTACAGGGACACCCTACGAGCAGTACTTC. Translating gives CASSHIITGTPYEQYF.

V is TRBV18 and J is TRBJ1-1, with TRBD1 matching 8 bases. After removal of 2 bases from V and 3 bases from J, the junction contained 2 bases not matched to a gene. CDR1 and CDR2 from the germline V gene are KGHSH and LQKENI. The CDR3 totals 14 residues. CDR3 protein: CASSPNRGYTEAFF. CDR3 nucleotides: TGTGCCAGCTCACCAAACAGGGGGTACACTGAAGCTTTCTTT.

The chain has TRBV27 and TRBJ1-3; D not resolved. Germline V gene data show CDR1 as MNHEY and CDR2 as SMNVEV (reference sequence). The CDR3 is 16 residues long. The V end lost 2 bases, the J end lost 0 bases, and 11 bases lay between the germline ends. The CDR3 loop reads CASSLSSVGSGNTIYF. CDR3 bases: TGTGCCAGCAGTTTAAGTAGCGTCGGCTCTGGAAACACCATATATTTT.

This sequence joins TRBV28 and TRBJ2-1, with 12 positions matching TRBD2. CDR1 and CDR2 from the germline V gene are MDHEN and SYDVKM. This CDR3 contains 16 residues. Unmatched junction bases numbered 5, after V lost 4 bases and J lost 4 bases. DNA for the CDR3: TGTGCCAGCAGTTCCGGGACTAGCGGGTGGTACAATGAGCAGTTCTTC. Protein sequence: CASSSGTSGWYNEQFF.

This chain links TRBV18 with TRBJ2-1; 15 bases match TRBD2. The trim removed 1 base at V and 6 bases at J, leaving 1 base unmatched. From germline, CDR1 is KGHSH and CDR2 LQKENI. This CDR3 is built from 16 residues. The CDR3 region has the DNA TGTGCCAGCTCACCACGGACTAGCGGGGGGGGCAATGAGCAGTTCTTC. The encoded protein is CASSPRTSGGGNEQFF.

The rearrangement joins TRBV7-8 to TRBJ1-5; 11 bases are a match to TRBD1. Germline V gene data show CDR1 as SGHVS and CDR2 as FQNEAQ. This CDR3 has 17 residues. The V and J ends lost 5 bases and 0 bases, in that order; junction bases with no gene match: 6. CDR3 amino acids: CASSRTGGPYSNQPQHF. The CDR3 DNA reads as TGTGCCAGCAGCCGGACAGGGGGCCCTTATAGCAATCAGCCCCAGCATTTT.

The rearrangement joins TRBV2 to TRBJ2-2, with TRBD2 identical over 10 bases. Germline values: CDR1 SNHLY, CDR2 FYNNEI. The CDR3 covers 14 residues. V trimming: 8 bases; J trimming: 7 bases; junction bases outside the gene matches: 7. The CDR3 is CASVLAGDRGELFF. CDR3 coding DNA: TGTGCCAGCGTCCTAGCGGGGGATCGCGGGGAGCTGTTTTTT. Using reference TRBV2 and TRBJ2-2 for the parts outside the CDR3, the full variable domain is EPEVTQTPSHQVTQMGQEVILRCVPISNHLYFYWYRQILGQKVEFLVSFYNNEISEKSEIFDDQFSVERPDGSNFTLKIRSTKLEDSAMYFCASVLAGDRGELFFGEGSRLTVL.

The chain is built from TRBV19 and TRBJ2-3; no firm D call. The CDR3 is 16 amino acids. Germline lookup yields CDR1 LNHDA and CDR2 SQIVND (reference sequence). V was trimmed by 1 base and J by 0 bases, leaving 11 bases between them. The CDR3 loop reads CASSIGSVPSTDTQYF. In DNA, the CDR3 is TGTGCCAGTAGTATAGGATCAGTTCCTAGCACAGATACGCAGTATTTT. Full variable domain (remainder filled in from reference TRBV19 and TRBJ2-3): DGGITQSPKYLFRKEGQNVTLSCEQNLNHDAMYWYRQDPGQGLRLIYYSQIVNDFQKGDIAEGYSVSREKKESFPLTVTSAQKNPTAFYLCASSIGSVPSTDTQYFGPGTRLTVL.

V usage is TRBV5-6 and J usage is TRBJ2-7, with TRBD2 identical over 7 bases. The CDR3 has 14 amino acids. Unmatched junction bases numbered 6, after V lost 2 bases and J lost 4 bases. CDR1 and CDR2 (germline): SGHDT, YYEEEE. DNA for the CDR3: TGTGCCAGCAGCTTCCCTAGCGGTGATTACGAGCAGTACTTC. This gives the protein CASSFPSGDYEQYF. Full variable domain (outside the CDR3, taken from reference TRBV5-6 and TRBJ2-7): DAGVTQSPTHLIKTRGQQVTLRCSPKSGHDTVSWYQQALGQGPQFIFQYYEEEERQRGNFPDRFSGHQFPNYSSELNVNALLLGDSALYLCASSFPSGDYEQYFGPGTRLTVT.

This chain joins TRBV11-2 and TRBJ1-1; D gene uncertain. CDR1 is SGHAT, CDR2 FQNNGV, per germline. Trimming took off 3 bases at V and 1 base at J, with 18 bases between the two ends. CDR3 length: 17 amino acids. The CDR3 nucleotides read TGTGCCAGCAGCTTGGGTTGGCGTATAGCTTCGAACACTGAAGCTTTCTTT. This translates into CASSLGWRIASNTEAFF.

V usage is TRBV7-6 and J usage is TRBJ2-5, with D tentatively TRBD2 (7 bases). V lost 0 bases and J lost 5, with 10 bases in between. CDR3 size: 14 residues. The germline V gene encodes CDR1 SGHVS and CDR2 FNYEAQ. This CDR3 reads CASSLAGGRETQYF. CDR3 sequence (DNA): TGTGCCAGCAGCTTAGCGGGGGGGCGTGAGACCCAGTACTTC.

V and J are TRBV4-1 and TRBJ1-1; D not certain. Germline V gene sequence: CDR1 MGHRA, CDR2 YSYEKL. Trimming stripped 0 bases from V and 0 bases from J, with 8 bases between. This CDR3 has 15 residues. In DNA, the CDR3 is TGCGCCAGCAGCCAAGACGCTGGCATGAACACTGAAGCTTTCTTT. This codes for CASSQDAGMNTEAFF.

The chain combines TRBV19 with TRBJ1-5; tentatively, D is TRBD1 (6 bases). The germline CDR1 and CDR2 sequences are LNHDA and SQIVND (reference sequence). The CDR3 loop spans 11 amino acids. The V end lost 8 bases, the J end lost 9 bases, and 11 bases lay between the germline ends. CDR3 sequence: CASGTGRPQHF. For the CDR3, the DNA is TGTGCCAGTGGCACAGGGAGGCCCCAGCATTTT.

The V call is TRBV5-5, the J call TRBJ1-3; 7 bases line up with TRBD1. CDR1 is SGHKS and CDR2 is YYEKEE in the germline V gene (reference sequence). The CDR3 loop spans 14 amino acids. After removal of 1 base from V and 7 bases from J, the junction contained 5 bases not matched to a gene. The CDR3 region has the DNA TGTGCCAGCAGCTTGACAGGGGTTCGTAACACCATATATTTT. It translates to CASSLTGVRNTIYF. Filled out from reference TRBV5-5 and TRBJ1-3, the complete variable domain reads DAGVTQSPTHLIKTRGQQVTLRCSPISGHKSVSWYQQVLGQGPQFIFQYYEKEERGRGNFPDRFSARQFPNYSSELNVNALLLGDSALYLCASSLTGVRNTIYFGEGSWLTVV.

J is TRBJ1-2 and V is TRBV4-2; D remains unclear. Germline CDR1 and CDR2: LGHNA and YNFKEQ. Trimming stripped 0 bases from V and 4 bases from J, with 9 bases between. The CDR3 loop spans 14 amino acids. The CDR3: CASSQDFQIYGYTF. In DNA, the CDR3 is TGTGCCAGCAGCCAAGATTTCCAGATCTATGGCTACACCTTC.

The rearrangement links TRBV27 to TRBJ2-3, with D perhaps TRBD1 (5 bases). The V end was cut by 6 bases, the J end by 2 bases, with 9 bases between. Germline V gives CDR1 MNHEY, CDR2 SMNVEV (reference sequence). The CDR3 has 13 amino acids. The CDR3 nucleotides are TGTGCCAGCAGGGGGCAAAACACAGATACGCAGTATTTT. Encoded protein: CASRGQNTDTQYF.

CDR3 sequence reads: CASSMDRGREQYF. Here the CDR3 DNA reads TGTGCCAGCAGTATGGACAGGGGTCGAGAGCAGTACTTC. This chain uses TRBV2 with TRBJ2-7, with 9 bases identical to TRBD1. Germline V gene lookup returns CDR1 SNHLY and CDR2 FYNNEI. CDR3 size: 13 residues. Germline trimming cut 5 bases from V and 7 bases from J; bases unmatched to any gene: 6. Full variable domain (missing parts from reference TRBV2 and TRBJ2-7): EPEVTQTPSHQVTQMGQEVILRCVPISNHLYFYWYRQILGQKVEFLVSFYNNEISEKSEIFDDQFSVERPDGSNFTLKIRSTKLEDSAMYFCASSMDRGREQYFGPGTRLTVT.

The V and J genes are TRBV7-6 and TRBJ1-1, with 11 nucleotides matching TRBD1. The germline gives CDR1 SGHVS, CDR2 FNYEAQ. This CDR3 is 15 amino acids long. V gave up 5 bases and J gave up 7 bases; unmatched junction bases: 9. This chain's CDR3 is CASSTDRGRLSEAFF. CDR3 DNA sequence: TGTGCCAGCAGCACGGACAGGGGGCGTTTAAGTGAAGCTTTCTTT.

A few counts support this clone. The chain recombines TRBV11-1 with TRBJ2-7, with 9 bases matching TRBD1. Per the germline V gene, CDR1 is SGHAT and CDR2 is FQDESV (reference sequence). The CDR3 runs to 14 residues. V dropped 5 bases and J dropped 3; count of bases not matched to a gene: 5. The CDR3 nucleotides read TGTGCCAGCAGCCGTTGGACAGGGGACTACGAGCAGTACTTC. It codes for CASSRWTGDYEQYF.

CDR3 protein: CASSPRQAAYEQYF. The CDR3 DNA follows: TGTGCCAGCAGTCCCCGACAGGCAGCATACGAGCAGTACTTC. This chain connects TRBV27 to TRBJ2-7, with D maybe TRBD1 (6 bases). Trimming removed 5 bases at V and 4 bases at J, with 15 bases between. This CDR3 contains 14 residues. From germline, CDR1 is MNHEY and CDR2 SMNVEV (reference sequence).